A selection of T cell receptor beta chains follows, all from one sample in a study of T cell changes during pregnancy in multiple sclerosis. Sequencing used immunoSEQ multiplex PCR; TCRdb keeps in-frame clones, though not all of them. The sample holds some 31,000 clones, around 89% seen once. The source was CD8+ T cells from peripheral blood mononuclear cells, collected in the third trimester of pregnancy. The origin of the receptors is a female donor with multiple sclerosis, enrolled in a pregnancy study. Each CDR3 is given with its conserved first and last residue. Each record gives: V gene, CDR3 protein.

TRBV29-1 CSVEGSSGRRYYNEQFF
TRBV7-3 CASSLTAGTDNYNEQFF
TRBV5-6 CASSFAGTSGGNEQFF
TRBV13 CASSLSASGWAFF
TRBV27 CASRLGRGGYTF
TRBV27 CASSLAGGSYNEQFF
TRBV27 CASSLYSGTGFYEQYF
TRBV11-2 CASSPRGSGANVLTF
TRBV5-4 CASSRRENTEAFF
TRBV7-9 CASSLGGAGLPYEQYF
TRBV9 CASSVGGRAMAEQYF
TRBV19 CASSMRQGSNQPQHF
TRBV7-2 CASSLVAVSTDTQYF
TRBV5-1 CASSPETGNTEAFF
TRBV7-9 CASSPAGETQYF
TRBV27 CASSPGLGGQPQHF